This T cell receptor (beta chain) was captured by sequencing in a study of blood T cell repertoires in COVID-19. Study background: Both acute and convalescent COVID-19 samples were obtained from the United States, Italy and Spain. The analysed material was cDNA or gDNA that came from T cells, B-cell-depleted T cells, or PBMCs.

In the original processing: Quantification of nucleated cells was approximated via reference gene primer amplification. Sequencing was performed with immunoSEQ multiplex PCR; in TCRdb, only in-frame clones are kept and a portion is missing. V, J and clone size reflect that table, while D and trimming were determined from the DNA. This table holds around 150,000 clones, around 82% found once. Seattle enrolled patients during active infection and tracked them longitudinally. V was pared by 5 bases and J by 8 bases, with 21 bases between. Germline loops: CDR1 SGHTA, CDR2 FQGTGA. CDR3 size: 16 residues. The source is a woman in her forties with COVID-19, enrolled during active disease. What was sequenced was peripheral blood. The V gene is TRBV7-3, the J gene TRBJ1-4; possible D gene TRBD1, 5 bases. In nucleotides, the CDR3 is TGTGCCAGCAGCGCCTCCACAGGTCCGTCGTGGGAAAAACTGTTTTTT. This codes for CASSASTGPSWEKLFF.